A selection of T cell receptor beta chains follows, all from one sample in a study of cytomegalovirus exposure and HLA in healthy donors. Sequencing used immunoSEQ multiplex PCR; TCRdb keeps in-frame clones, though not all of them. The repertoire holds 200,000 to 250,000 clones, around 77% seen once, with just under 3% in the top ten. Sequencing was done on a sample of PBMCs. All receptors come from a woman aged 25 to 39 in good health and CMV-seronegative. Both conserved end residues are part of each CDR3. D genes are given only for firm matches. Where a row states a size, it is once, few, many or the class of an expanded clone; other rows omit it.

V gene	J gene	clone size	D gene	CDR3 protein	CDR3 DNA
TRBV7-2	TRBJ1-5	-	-	CASSSRRVGPQHF	TGTGCCAGCAGCTCGCGACGGGTAGGGCCCCAGCATTTT
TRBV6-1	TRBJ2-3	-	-	CASSATDTQYF	TGTGCCAGCAGCGCGACAGATACGCAGTATTTT
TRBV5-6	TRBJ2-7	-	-	CASSFGTTYEQYF	TGTGCCAGCAGCTTCGGGACAACCTACGAGCAGTACTTC
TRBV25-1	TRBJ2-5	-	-	CASSAQGTQYF	TGTGCCAGCAGTGCCCAGGGGACCCAGTACTTC
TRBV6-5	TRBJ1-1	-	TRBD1	CASSLSRDSVGAEAFF	TGTGCCAGCAGTTTGTCCCGGGACAGCGTTGGAGCTGAAGCTTTCTTT
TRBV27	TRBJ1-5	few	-	CASSFGLTNQPQHF	TGTGCCAGCAGTTTCGGACTTACAAATCAGCCCCAGCATTTT
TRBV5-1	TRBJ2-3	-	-	CASSPYPAPGDTQYF	TGCGCCAGCAGCCCCTACCCAGCCCCAGGGGATACGCAGTATTTT
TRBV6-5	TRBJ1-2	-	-	CASCKQGVFVYTF	TGTGCCAGCTGCAAACAAGGGGTTTTTGTCTACACCTTC
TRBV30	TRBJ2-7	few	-	CAWSEGAGQYF	TGTGCCTGGAGTGAAGGGGCAGGGCAGTACTTC
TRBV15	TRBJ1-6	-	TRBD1	CATSTDIGQGSSPLHF	TGTGCCACCAGCACTGACATCGGACAGGGCAGTTCACCCCTCCACTTT
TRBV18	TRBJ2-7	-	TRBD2	CASSPDGGTSGSFYEQYF	TGTGCCAGCTCACCGGATGGTGGGACTAGCGGGAGTTTTTACGAGCAGTACTTC
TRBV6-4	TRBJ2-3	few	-	CASRARDTATDTQYF	TGTGCCAGCAGAGCTCGGGACACCGCCACAGATACGCAGTATTTT
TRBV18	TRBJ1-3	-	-	CASSPRRDSGNTIYF	TGTGCCAGCTCACCACGGAGGGACTCTGGAAACACCATATATTTT
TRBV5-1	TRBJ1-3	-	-	CASSGGGAGNTIYF	TGCGCCAGCAGCGGTGGGGGCGCGGGAAACACCATATATTTT
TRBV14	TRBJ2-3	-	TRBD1	CASSRFDRGYTDTQYF	TGTGCCAGCAGCCGTTTCGACAGGGGCTACACAGATACGCAGTATTTT
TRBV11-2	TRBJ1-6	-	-	CASSLEFQDNSPLHF	TGTGCCAGCAGCTTAGAGTTCCAGGATAATTCACCCCTCCACTTT
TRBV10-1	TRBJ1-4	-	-	CASSRGLNEKLFF	TGCGCCAGCAGCCGAGGACTGAATGAAAAACTGTTTTTT
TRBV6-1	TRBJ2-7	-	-	CASSDLAGLPYEQYF	TGTGCCAGCAGTGACCTGGCAGGGTTACCCTACGAGCAGTACTTC
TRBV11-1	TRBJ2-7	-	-	CASSLAGRDEQYF	TGTGCCAGCAGCCTAGCCGGGCGGGACGAGCAGTACTTC
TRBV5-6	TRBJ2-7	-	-	CASSSTGGEQYF	TGTGCCAGCAGCTCGACAGGCGGCGAGCAGTACTTC
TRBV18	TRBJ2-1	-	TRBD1	CASSPGDRVYNEQFF	TGTGCCAGCTCACCGGGGGACAGGGTGTACAATGAGCAGTTCTTC
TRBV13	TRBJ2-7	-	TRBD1	CASSFGQGFEAHEQYF	TGTGCCAGCAGCTTCGGACAGGGGTTCGAAGCCCACGAGCAGTACTTC
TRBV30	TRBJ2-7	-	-	CAWGQSYEQYF	TGTGCCTGGGGACAGAGTTACGAGCAGTACTTC
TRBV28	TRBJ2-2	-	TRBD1	CASSLYQGATGELFF	TGTGCCAGCAGTTTGTACCAGGGGGCGACCGGGGAGCTGTTTTTT
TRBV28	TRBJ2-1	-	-	CASRGTPVDEQFF	TGTGCCAGCCGTGGGACTCCCGTAGATGAGCAGTTCTTC
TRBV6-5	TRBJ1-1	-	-	CASSSQLGGTEAFF	TGTGCCAGCAGTTCCCAACTTGGGGGCACTGAAGCCTTCTTT
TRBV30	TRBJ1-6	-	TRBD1	CAQRGPRGSPLHF	TGTGCCCAAAGGGGGCCGCGGGGTTCACCCCTCCACTTT
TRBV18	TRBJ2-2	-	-	CASSPQSGELFF	TGTGCCAGCTCACCTCAATCCGGGGAGCTGTTTTTT
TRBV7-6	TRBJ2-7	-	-	CASSLTGPPPYEQYF	TGTGCCAGCAGCTTAACAGGACCACCCCCCTACGAGCAGTACTTC
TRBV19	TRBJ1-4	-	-	CASSTLVGDKDEKLFF	TGTGCCAGTAGTACTTTAGTAGGGGACAAGGATGAAAAACTGTTTTTT
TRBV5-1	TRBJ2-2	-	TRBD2	CASSSSGSDTGELFF	TGCGCCAGCAGCTCTAGCGGTAGTGACACCGGGGAGCTGTTTTTT
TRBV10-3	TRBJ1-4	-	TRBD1	CAIKGQRNEKLFF	TGTGCCATCAAGGGACAGAGAAATGAAAAACTGTTTTTT
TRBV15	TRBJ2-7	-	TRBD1	CATSRRTGGYEQYF	TGTGCCACCAGCAGAAGGACAGGGGGCTACGAGCAGTACTTC
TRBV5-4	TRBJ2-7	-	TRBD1	CASSPDRASYEQYF	TGTGCCAGCAGCCCGGACAGGGCCTCCTACGAGCAGTACTTC
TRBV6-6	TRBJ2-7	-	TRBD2	CASKFGTSGRDEQYF	TGTGCCAGCAAGTTCGGGACTAGCGGGAGAGACGAGCAGTACTTC
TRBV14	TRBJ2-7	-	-	CASSPMGRGEQYF	TGTGCCAGCAGCCCGATGGGCCGTGGCGAGCAGTACTTC
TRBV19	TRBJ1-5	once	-	CASEGGGPYSNQPQHF	TGTGCCAGTGAAGGGGGGGGGCCCTATAGCAATCAGCCCCAGCATTTT
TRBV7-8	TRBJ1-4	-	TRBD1	CASSFVQGINEKLFF	TGTGCCAGCAGCTTTGTACAGGGGATTAATGAAAAACTGTTTTTT
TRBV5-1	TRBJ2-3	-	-	CASSLVPGDTQYF	TGCGCCAGCAGCTTGGTTCCCGGAGATACGCAGTATTTT
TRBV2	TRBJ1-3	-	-	CASSESGEGSGNTIYF	TGTGCCAGCAGTGAAAGCGGAGAAGGGTCTGGAAACACCATATATTTT
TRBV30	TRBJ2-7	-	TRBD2	CAWREPGLAGVNF	TGTGCCTGGAGGGAACCGGGACTAGCGGGAGTTAACTTC
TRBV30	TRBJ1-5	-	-	CAWSVQRGNSNQPQHF	TGTGCCTGGAGTGTACAAAGGGGAAATAGCAATCAGCCCCAGCATTTT
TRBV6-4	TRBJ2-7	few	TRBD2	CASSGGTSGRTHEQYF	TGTGCCAGCAGTGGGGGGACTAGCGGGAGGACCCACGAGCAGTACTTC
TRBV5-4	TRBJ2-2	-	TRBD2	CASSPGGGGASGELFF	TGTGCCAGCAGCCCGGGGGGCGGGGGGGCCTCCGGGGAGCTGTTTTTT
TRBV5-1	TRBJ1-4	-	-	CASSLRATPNNEKLFF	TGCGCCAGCAGCTTGAGAGCGACCCCCAATAATGAAAAACTGTTTTTT
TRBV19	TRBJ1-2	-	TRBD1	CASIQTHGTGPPMNTF	TGTGCCAGTATCCAAACACACGGGACAGGGCCACCCATGAATACCTTC
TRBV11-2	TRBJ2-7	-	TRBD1	CASSFPGTGIEQYF	TGTGCCAGCAGCTTCCCCGGGACAGGGATCGAGCAGTACTTC
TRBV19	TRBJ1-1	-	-	CSSTPGNTEAFF	TGTTCCAGTACTCCGGGGAACACTGAAGCTTTCTTT
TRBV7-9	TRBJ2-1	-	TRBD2	CASSSTSGGSSYNEQFF	TGTGCCAGCAGCTCGACTAGCGGGGGGAGCTCCTACAATGAGCAGTTCTTC
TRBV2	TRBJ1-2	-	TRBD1	CASSMTGGGDGYTF	TGTGCCAGCAGTATGACAGGGGGCGGGGATGGCTACACCTTC
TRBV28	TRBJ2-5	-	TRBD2	CASSLWGQREGTQYF	TGTGCCAGCAGTTTATGGGGTCAGCGGGAGGGGACCCAGTACTTC
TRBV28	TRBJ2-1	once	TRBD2	CATRRREDRYNEQFF	TGTGCCACCCGTCGGCGGGAGGACCGATACAATGAGCAGTTCTTC
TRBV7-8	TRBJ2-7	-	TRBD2	CASSLIPGGGTDEQYF	TGTGCCAGCAGCTTAATCCCGGGGGGAGGGACCGACGAGCAGTACTTC
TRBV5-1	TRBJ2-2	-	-	CASSLRQNGELFF	TGCGCCAGCAGCCTTCGACAAAACGGGGAGCTGTTTTTT
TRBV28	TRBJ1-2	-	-	CASSRLTWGYTF	TGTGCCAGCAGTCGGTTGACTTGGGGCTACACCTTC
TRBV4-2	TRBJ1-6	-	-	CASSQEGRAKGSPLHF	TGTGCCAGCAGCCAAGAAGGCAGGGCTAAGGGTTCACCCCTCCACTTT
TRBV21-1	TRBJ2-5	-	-	CASSKALRAAQYF	TGTGCCAGCAGCAAAGCGCTCAGGGCGGCCCAGTACTTC